This T cell receptor (beta chain) was observed in a study of T-cell memory formation after mild COVID-19. MiXCR, applied by TCRdb to the 5' RACE reads, yields one record per CDR3 protein. The sample consists of roughly 250,000 distinct CDR3 sequences, 16% of them appearing once. This CDR3 has 15 residues. Germline lookup yields CDR1 SGHTA and CDR2 FQGNSA. The V and J ends lost 4 bases and 4 bases respectively, with 17 bases between them. The receptor was isolated from a man between 18 and 35 years old who had mild COVID-19 (a few samples of this study predate the infection). Cell type and time point are not known. The sample taken for sequencing was PBMCs or a T cell subset sorted from them (not recorded which). The chain is built from TRBV7-2 and TRBJ2-7; a possible D gene is TRBD2 (5 bases). The CDR3: CASSYDPGRRYEQYF. The CDR3 DNA sequence: TGTGCCAGCAGCTATGACCCGGGAAGAAGGTACGAGCAGTACTTC.